The 12 T cell receptor beta chains reported below all come from one sample, sequenced in a study of molecular identifiers for immune sequencing clone quantification. TCRdb processed the PCR reads anew with MiXCR; each CDR3 protein has one entry. This sample has approximately 680,000 distinct CDR3 sequences; around 25% occur once, and the top ten carry about 0.78%. Specimen: naive CD8+ T cells from blood, with Jurkat cell RNA spiked in. Subset noted: FACS-sorted CD8+CD4-CCR7+CD45RA+ naive T cells. The receptor set was obtained from a human donor in good health. Some libraries in this study had Jurkat cell RNA spiked in.

With respect to this clonotype: A much larger clone sits a single nucleotide away, making a read error possible. The conserved phenylalanine or tryptophan is not found at the CDR3 terminus, so this likely reflects a read error. The chain recombines TRBV7-9 with TRBJ1-4; the match to TRBD1 covers 11 bases. The CDR3 sequence is 16 residues long. The V gene end was trimmed by 4 bases and the J gene end by 3 bases; junction bases not matched to a gene: 4. Germline CDR1 SEHNR, CDR2 FQNEAQ (reference sequence). Written as DNA, the CDR3 is TGTGCCAGCAGCTCCGGACAGGGGGCGGCTAATGAAAAACTGTTTCTT. Its translation: CASSSGQGAANEKLFL.

This clonotype was seen many times. This rearrangement joins TRBV7-9 to TRBJ1-6; D unclear. The V gene's germline CDR1 is SEHNR and CDR2 FQNEAQ (reference sequence). Trimming cost V 2 bases and J 7 bases, with 12 bases left between them. CDR3 size: 15 residues. The CDR3 bases are TGTGCCAGCAGCTTAAGAACGACACCCAATTCACCCCTCCACTTT. Residues: CASSLRTTPNSPLHF.

This clonotype has at least ten counts. J is TRBJ2-7 and V is TRBV4-3; 8 bases are a match to TRBD1. With 4 bases clipped from V and 4 bases from J, the junction kept 6 bases outside the gene matches. CDR3 length: 14 amino acids. Germline CDR1 and CDR2: LGHNA and YSLEER. The CDR3 region is CASSLDRANYEQYF. CDR3 in DNA: TGCGCCAGCAGCCTGGACAGGGCGAATTACGAGCAGTACTTC.

This clonotype was recorded many times. This chain connects TRBV5-5 to TRBJ2-3; 11 nucleotides agree with TRBD2. The ends lost 2 bases at V and 6 bases at J; junction bases unmatched: 5. Germline V CDR1 and CDR2: SGHKS, YYEKEE (reference sequence). The CDR3 totals 15 residues. The CDR3 region has the DNA TGTGCCAGCAGCTTTAGCGGGAGGGCCTCGGATACGCAGTATTTT. Translation gives CASSFSGRASDTQYF.

The chain joins TRBV11-2 to TRBJ2-1; 8 bases match TRBD2. The germline CDR1 and CDR2 sequences are SGHAT and FQNNGV. CDR3 size: 17 residues. The V and J ends lost 4 bases and 0 bases, in that order; junction bases with no gene match: 8. The CDR3 nucleotides are TGTGCCAGCAGCTCCCGGACCGGGACTAGCTCCTACAATGAGCAGTTCTTC. Its protein product is CASSSRTGTSSYNEQFF.

V is TRBV30 and J is TRBJ2-7; D unresolved. The germline CDR1 and CDR2 sequences are GTSNPN and SVGIG (reference sequence). V was cut by 6 bases and J by 1 base, with 13 bases left in between. The CDR3 length is 13 residues. CDR3 bases: TGTGCCTGTTCCGGTATACGATCCTACGAGCAGTACTTC. Translation: CACSGIRSYEQYF.

Notes on this clonotype: Because the CDR3 is missing its conserved closing phenylalanine or tryptophan, this is likely a read error. The chain uses TRBV6-2 or TRBV6-3 and TRBJ1-2; D unclear. The V gene's germline CDR1 is MNHEY and CDR2 SVGEGT. V lost 2 bases, J lost 8 bases, and 12 bases lay in between. The CDR3 has 13 residues. In DNA form, the CDR3 reads TGTGCCAGCAGTTACGTGGGAAAGGGAGGCTACACCTCC. Amino acid sequence: CASSYVGKGGYTS.

This chain's CDR3 is CASSSRQGSAGNTIYF. In nucleotides, the CDR3 is TGTGCCAGCAGCTCTAGACAGGGGTCCGCGGGAAACACCATATATTTT. The chain joins TRBV5-4 to TRBJ1-3; 8 bases map to TRBD1. The CDR3 contains 16 residues. V dropped 3 bases and J dropped 4; count of bases not matched to a gene: 9. Germline V gene sequence: CDR1 SGHNT, CDR2 YYREEE (reference sequence).

This clonotype has a count of ten or more. The chain joins TRBV4-3 to TRBJ1-5, with no clear D. V was pared by 0 bases and J by 0 bases, with 9 bases between. The CDR3 covers 16 residues. Germline lookup yields CDR1 LGHNA and CDR2 YSLEER. This CDR3 is CASSQDKGRSNQPQHF. CDR3 nucleotides: TGCGCCAGCAGCCAAGATAAAGGGCGTAGCAATCAGCCCCAGCATTTT.

This clonotype was recorded a few times. The V and J genes are TRBV2 and TRBJ2-5; 8 nucleotides agree with TRBD1. The trim removed 6 bases at V and 5 bases at J, leaving 11 bases unmatched. The CDR3 length is 15 residues. Germline CDR1 reads SNHLY; CDR2 reads FYNNEI. CDR3: CASSRGQGNRETQYF. DNA of the CDR3: TGTGCCAGCAGCCGTGGACAGGGAAATCGGGAGACCCAGTACTTC.

This clonotype appeared many times. This chain connects TRBV2 to TRBJ1-1, with D perhaps matching TRBD1 (5 bases). Trimming removed 11 bases at V and 5 bases at J, with 15 bases between. Germline V lookup: CDR1 SNHLY, CDR2 FYNNEI. The CDR3 has 12 residues. CDR3 in DNA: TGTGCCGGCGAGGCAGGACAAACTGAAGCTTTCTTT. It encodes CAGEAGQTEAFF.

This clonotype appeared a few times. The chain links TRBV27 to TRBJ2-7; D gene unclear. Trimming left V 4 bases short and J 0 bases short, with 10 bases between. The germline V gene has CDR1 MNHEY and CDR2 SMNVEV (reference sequence). The CDR3 is 14 amino acids. CDR3 DNA: TGTGCCAGCAGTTGGTACAGCAACTCCTACGAGCAGTACTTC. This gives the protein CASSWYSNSYEQYF.